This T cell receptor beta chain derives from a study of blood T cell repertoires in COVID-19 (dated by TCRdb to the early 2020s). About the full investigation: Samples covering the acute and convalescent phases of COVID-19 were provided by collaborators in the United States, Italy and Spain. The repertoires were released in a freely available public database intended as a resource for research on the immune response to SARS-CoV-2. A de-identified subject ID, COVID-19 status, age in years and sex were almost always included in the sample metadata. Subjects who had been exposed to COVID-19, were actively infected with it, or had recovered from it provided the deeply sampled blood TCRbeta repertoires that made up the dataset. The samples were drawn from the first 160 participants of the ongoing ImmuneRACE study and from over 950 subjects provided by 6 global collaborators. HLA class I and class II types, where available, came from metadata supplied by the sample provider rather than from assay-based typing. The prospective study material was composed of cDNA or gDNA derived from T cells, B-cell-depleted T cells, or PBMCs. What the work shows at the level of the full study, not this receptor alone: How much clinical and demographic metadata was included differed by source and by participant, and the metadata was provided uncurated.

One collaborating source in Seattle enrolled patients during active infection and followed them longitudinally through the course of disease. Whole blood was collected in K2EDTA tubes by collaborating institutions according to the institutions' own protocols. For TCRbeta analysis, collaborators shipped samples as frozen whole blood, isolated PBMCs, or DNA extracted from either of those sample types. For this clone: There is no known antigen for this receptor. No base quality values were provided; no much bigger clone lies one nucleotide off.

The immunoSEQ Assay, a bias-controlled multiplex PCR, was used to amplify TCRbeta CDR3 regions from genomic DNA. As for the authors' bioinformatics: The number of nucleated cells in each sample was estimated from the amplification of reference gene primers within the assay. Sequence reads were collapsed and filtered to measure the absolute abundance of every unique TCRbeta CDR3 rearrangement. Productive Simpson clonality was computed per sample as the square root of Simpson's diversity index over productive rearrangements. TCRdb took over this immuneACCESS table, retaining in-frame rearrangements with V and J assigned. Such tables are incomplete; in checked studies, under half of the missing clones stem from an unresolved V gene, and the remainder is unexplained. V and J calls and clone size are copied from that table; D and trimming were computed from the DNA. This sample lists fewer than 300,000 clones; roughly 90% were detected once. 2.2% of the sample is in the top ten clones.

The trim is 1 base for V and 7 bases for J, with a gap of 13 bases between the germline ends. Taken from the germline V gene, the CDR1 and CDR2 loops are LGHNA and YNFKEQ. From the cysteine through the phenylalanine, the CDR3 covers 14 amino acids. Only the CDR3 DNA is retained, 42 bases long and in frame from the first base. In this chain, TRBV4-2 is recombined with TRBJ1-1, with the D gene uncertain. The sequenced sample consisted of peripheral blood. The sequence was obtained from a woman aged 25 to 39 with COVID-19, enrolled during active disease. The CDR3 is CASSQVGGRSEAFF. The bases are TGTGCCAGCAGCCAAGTAGGAGGACGGAGTGAAGCTTTCTTT.